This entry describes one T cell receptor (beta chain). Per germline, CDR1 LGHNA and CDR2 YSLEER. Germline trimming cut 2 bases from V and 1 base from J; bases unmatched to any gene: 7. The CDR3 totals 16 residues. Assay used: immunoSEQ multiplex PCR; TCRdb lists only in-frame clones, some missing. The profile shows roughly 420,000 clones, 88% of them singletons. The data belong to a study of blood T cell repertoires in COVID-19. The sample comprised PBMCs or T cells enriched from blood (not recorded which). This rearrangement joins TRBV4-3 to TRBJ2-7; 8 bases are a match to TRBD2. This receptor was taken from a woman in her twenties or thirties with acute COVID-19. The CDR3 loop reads CASSQLRGGISYEQYF. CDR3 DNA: TGCGCCAGCAGCCAACTTCGGGGGGGTATTTCCTACGAGCAGTACTTC.